This T cell receptor beta chain was recovered during a study of cytomegalovirus exposure and HLA in healthy donors. Whole-study results and caveats: TCR sequences were mostly rare, though some public TCRs occurred in many donors. It was approximately 170 TCR beta chains that were listed as cytomegalovirus-associated.

Turning to this clone: Its specificity is not known.

PCR primers comprised 60 Vbeta and 13 Jbeta primers. Assay: immunoSEQ multiplex PCR; the TCRdb copy retains only in-frame clones and omits some. The data contain roughly 93,000 clones, roughly 82% of them seen just once; the ten biggest clones take up 7.5% to 9.5%. The sample comprised PBMCs. This sequence originates from a human donor in good health.

CDR3 in amino acids: CASSSSETGRWNYGYTF. Here the CDR3 DNA reads TGTGCCAGCAGCTCCTCAGAAACAGGGAGATGGAACTATGGCTACACCTTC. V and J are TRBV5-6 and TRBJ1-2; D is perhaps TRBD1 (6 bases). This CDR3 has 17 amino acids. The germline gives CDR1 SGHDT, CDR2 YYEEEE. V lost 3 bases and J 2 bases, leaving 20 bases between the germline ends. Full variable domain (outside the CDR3, taken from reference TRBV5-6 and TRBJ1-2): DAGVTQSPTHLIKTRGQQVTLRCSPKSGHDTVSWYQQALGQGPQFIFQYYEEEERQRGNFPDRFSGHQFPNYSSELNVNALLLGDSALYLCASSSSETGRWNYGYTFGSGTRLTVV.